This TCR beta chain is from a study of T cells in Graves' hyperthyroidism and ophthalmopathy. Not enrolled were patients with uncontrolled infection, other autoimmune disease, pregnancy or lactation. TCR beta CDR3 regions were amplified from RNA transcripts. HTBI primers drove first-round RT-PCR of the TCR CDR3. TCRdb reprocessed the multiplex PCR reads with MiXCR, giving one entry per CDR3 protein. Among 550,000 to 650,000 distinct CDR3 sequences listed, 14% were seen once. This TCR derives from a woman aged 25-40 years with Graves' hyperthyroidism that later progressed to Graves' ophthalmopathy. The sequenced material came from blood.

CDR3 sequence: CSARVLQGHYGYTF. CDR3 coding DNA: TGCAGTGCTAGAGTGTTACAGGGCCACTATGGCTACACCTTC. The V gene is TRBV20-1, the J gene TRBJ1-2; D is possibly TRBD1 (6 bases). The V end lost 1 base, the J end lost 3 bases, and 12 bases lay between the germline ends. CDR1 and CDR2 (germline): DFQATT, SNEGSKA (reference sequence). The CDR3 length is 14 residues.